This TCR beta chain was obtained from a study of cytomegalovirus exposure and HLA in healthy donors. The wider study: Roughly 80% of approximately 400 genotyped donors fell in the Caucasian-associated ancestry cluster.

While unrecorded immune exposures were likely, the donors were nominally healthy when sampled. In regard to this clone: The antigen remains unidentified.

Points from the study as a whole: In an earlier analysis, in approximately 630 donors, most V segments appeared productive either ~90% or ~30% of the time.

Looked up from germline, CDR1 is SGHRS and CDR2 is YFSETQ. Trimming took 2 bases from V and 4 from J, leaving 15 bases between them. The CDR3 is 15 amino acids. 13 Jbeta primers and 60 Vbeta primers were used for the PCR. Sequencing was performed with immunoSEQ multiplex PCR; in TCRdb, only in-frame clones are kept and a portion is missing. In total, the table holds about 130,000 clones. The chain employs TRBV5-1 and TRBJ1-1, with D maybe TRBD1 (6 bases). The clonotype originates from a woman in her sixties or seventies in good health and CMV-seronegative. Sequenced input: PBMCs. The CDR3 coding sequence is TGCGCCAGCAGCTTACAGGGACCAGGTACCACTGAAGCTTTCTTT. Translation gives CASSLQGPGTTEAFF.